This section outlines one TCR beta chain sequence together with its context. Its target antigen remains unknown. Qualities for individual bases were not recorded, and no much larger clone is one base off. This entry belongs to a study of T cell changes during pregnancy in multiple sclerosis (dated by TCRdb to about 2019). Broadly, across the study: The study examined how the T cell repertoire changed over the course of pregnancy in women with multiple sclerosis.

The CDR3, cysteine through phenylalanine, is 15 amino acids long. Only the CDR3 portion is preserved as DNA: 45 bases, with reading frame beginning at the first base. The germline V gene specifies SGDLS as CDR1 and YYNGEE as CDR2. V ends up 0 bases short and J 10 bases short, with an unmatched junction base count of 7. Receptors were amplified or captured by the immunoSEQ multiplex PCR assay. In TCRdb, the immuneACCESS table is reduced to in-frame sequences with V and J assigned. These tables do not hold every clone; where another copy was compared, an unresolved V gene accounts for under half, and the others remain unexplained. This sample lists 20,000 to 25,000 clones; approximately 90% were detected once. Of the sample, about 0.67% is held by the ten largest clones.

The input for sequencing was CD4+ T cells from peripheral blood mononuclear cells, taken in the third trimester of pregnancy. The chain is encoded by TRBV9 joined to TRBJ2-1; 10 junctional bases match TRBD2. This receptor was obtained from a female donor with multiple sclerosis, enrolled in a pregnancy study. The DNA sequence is TGTGCCAGCAGCGTAGCCCCAGCGGGGGGGGGCGAGCAGTTCTTC. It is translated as CASSVAPAGGGEQFF.